Each of the 21 T cell receptor beta chains below was sequenced from the same sample in a study of vaccination and CD4 T cells after COVID-19. These TCRs' antigens remain unknown. CD4+ T cells that had been cultured provided DNA sequenced with the Oncomine TCR Beta short-read assay. TCRdb redid the calling of the PCR reads with MiXCR, one entry per CDR3 protein. The sample carries approximately 13,000 distinct CDR3 sequences, less than 85% recorded once. Treatment specified: roughly ten-day PBMC culture with coronavirus spike peptide pools or control peptides (ViraFEST assay). The sequenced material came from CD4+ T cells from blood, cultured in vitro. The receptors shown here come from a human donor who had recovered from COVID-19.

The V call is TRBV19, the J call TRBJ2-3; 9 positions match TRBD2. CDR3 length equals 16 residues. With V trimmed by 8 bases and J by 3 bases, 12 bases remained unmatched. Germline-derived CDR1 and CDR2 are LNHDA and SQIVND (reference sequence). In nucleotides, the CDR3 is TGTGCCAGTCGTTCTGGACTAGCGCGTTTGACAGATACGCAGTATTTT. This gives the protein CASRSGLARLTDTQYF.

This clonotype was seen a few times. The chain is built from TRBV11-2 and TRBJ2-7; D is unresolved. Trimming left V 1 base short and J 3 bases short, with 7 bases between. The CDR3 has 13 amino acids. Germline CDR1 reads SGHAT; CDR2 reads FQNNGV. This chain's CDR3 is CASSLASLYEQYF. CDR3 bases: TGTGCCAGCAGCTTAGCCAGTCTCTACGAGCAGTACTTC.

The chain combines TRBV27 with TRBJ2-6; possibly TRBD1 or TRBD2 for D (8 bases each). This CDR3 has 17 residues. V was shortened by 8 bases and J by 0 bases, with 17 bases between the two germline ends. The germline gives CDR1 MNHEY, CDR2 SMNVEV (reference sequence). Written as DNA, the CDR3 is TGTGCCAGCCGGGAGGGACAGGTTGGCTCTGGGGCCAACGTCCTGACTTTC. This sequence encodes CASREGQVGSGANVLTF.

The CDR3 loop reads CASSFYGSGSGSYNEQFF. The CDR3 nucleotides are TGTGCCAGCAGCTTTTATGGTAGCGGGAGTGGATCCTACAATGAGCAGTTCTTC. This chain joins TRBV7-2 and TRBJ2-1; 9 positions match TRBD2. Germline CDR1 SGHTA, CDR2 FQGNSA. The CDR3 runs 18 residues. The V segment lost 3 bases and the J segment 1 base; nucleotides outside the gene matches: 10.

The chain links TRBV20-1 to TRBJ2-5, with TRBD2 matching 12 bases. The J segment lost 4 bases and the V segment lost 4 bases, leaving 7 bases of the junction unmatched. The CDR3 length is 15 residues. In germline, CDR1 is DFQATT, CDR2 SNEGSKA (reference sequence). The CDR3: CSAIPGLAGLETQYF. The CDR3 coding sequence is TGCAGTGCTATTCCGGGACTAGCGGGCCTAGAGACCCAGTACTTC.

The chain carries TRBV28 and TRBJ2-2; D may be TRBD2 (5 bases). The germline V gene encodes CDR1 MDHEN and CDR2 SYDVKM. The CDR3 totals 9 residues. Trimming left V 10 bases short and J 9 bases short, with 6 bases between. CDR3 coding DNA: TGTGCCACCGGGAGGGAGCTGTTTTTT. Translating it yields CATGRELFF.

This clonotype has just a few counts. The V and J genes are TRBV27 and TRBJ2-7; 11 bases agree with TRBD2. The CDR3 totals 13 residues. Germline V gene sequence: CDR1 MNHEY, CDR2 SMNVEV (reference sequence). This CDR3 is CATGTSGNYEQYF. CDR3 bases: TGTGCGACTGGGACTAGCGGAAACTACGAGCAGTACTTC.

The rearrangement uses TRBV29-1 and TRBJ2-7; 7 positions match TRBD1. There are 14 residues in the CDR3. Germline V lookup: CDR1 SQVTM, CDR2 ANQGSEA. Germline trimming cut 0 bases from V and 5 bases from J; bases unmatched to any gene: 7. CDR3 sequence reads: CSVEDWTGNHEQYF. The CDR3 DNA reads TGCAGCGTTGAAGACTGGACAGGCAACCACGAGCAGTACTTC.

V gene TRBV11-2 combines with J gene TRBJ2-1; D possibly corresponds to TRBD2 (5 bases). The CDR3 sequence is 15 residues long. With 1 base removed from V and 9 bases from J, the gap between germline ends came to 16 bases. CDR1 and CDR2 (germline): SGHAT, FQNNGV. DNA of the CDR3: TGTGCCAGCAGCTTAGCGTCGGGGTTCAATGTTGAGCAGTTCTTC. Its protein is CASSLASGFNVEQFF.

The CDR3, as DNA: TGTGCCAGCAGCCCCCAGGGAGGTGGGGGCACTGAAGCTTTCTTT. Its protein is CASSPQGGGGTEAFF. The chain employs TRBV7-9 and TRBJ1-1; tentative D call: TRBD1 (5 bases). With 5 bases removed from V and 4 bases from J, the gap between germline ends came to 17 bases. This CDR3 is built from 15 residues. CDR1 SEHNR and CDR2 FQNEAQ come from the germline V gene (reference sequence).

This chain connects TRBV5-1 to TRBJ2-5; tentatively, D is TRBD2 (6 bases). This CDR3 spans 14 amino acids. V was pared by 2 bases and J by 5 bases, with 13 bases between. CDR1 is SGHRS and CDR2 is YFSETQ in the germline V gene. The CDR3, as DNA: TGCGCCAGCAGCTTCGGTCCCCGGGGGGAGACCCAGTACTTC. Protein sequence: CASSFGPRGETQYF.

The rearrangement uses TRBV20-1 and TRBJ1-2; TRBD1 is a possible D gene (5 bases). V was cut by 4 bases and J by 6 bases, with 15 bases left in between. The germline gives CDR1 DFQATT, CDR2 SNEGSKA (reference sequence). The CDR3 runs 13 residues. CDR3 region: CSAIISRGHGYTF. The CDR3 DNA reads TGCAGTGCTATTATATCCCGGGGCCATGGCTACACCTTC.

The chain employs TRBV27 and TRBJ1-5; 7 bases map to TRBD1. The CDR3 runs to 15 residues. V lost 6 bases to trimming and J lost 7 bases; unmatched junction nucleotides: 12. The germline V gene has CDR1 MNHEY and CDR2 SMNVEV (reference sequence). This CDR3 reads CASRPYPTGIQPQHF. CDR3 coding DNA: TGTGCCAGCAGACCTTACCCGACAGGGATCCAGCCCCAGCATTTT.

V and J are TRBV20-1 and TRBJ2-5, with TRBD2 matching over 9 bases. This CDR3 is 14 amino acids long. V dropped 3 bases and J dropped 6; count of bases not matched to a gene: 8. Germline CDR1 reads DFQATT; CDR2 reads SNEGSKA (reference sequence). The CDR3 is CSASLAGGGKTQYF. The CDR3 DNA is TGCAGTGCTAGCCTGGCGGGAGGGGGAAAGACCCAGTACTTC.

The CDR3 DNA sequence: TGTGCCAGCACCCTTTTAGGGGGGGGCCTTAGTGGAGAGCAGTACTTC. It is translated as CASTLLGGGLSGEQYF. J is TRBJ2-7 and V is TRBV7-2; D possibly corresponds to TRBD2 (7 bases). Germline values: CDR1 SGHTA, CDR2 FQGNSA. The length of the CDR3 is 16 residues. V lost 7 bases to trimming and J lost 7 bases, with 26 bases between them.

This chain joins TRBV24-1 and TRBJ2-7; no clear D. Germline assignment: CDR1 KGHDR and CDR2 SFDVKD. CDR3 size: 13 residues. V was clipped by 3 bases and J by 6 bases, with 11 bases between them. The CDR3 bases are TGTGCCACCAGTGATCCCGTACTTCCCGAGCAGTACTTC. Its protein is CATSDPVLPEQYF.

This clonotype has only a few counts. This chain connects TRBV7-2 to TRBJ1-2; D unresolved. Germline CDR1 is SGHTA and CDR2 is FQGNSA. The CDR3 has 12 residues. Trimming cost V 1 base and J 4 bases, with 4 bases left between them. This CDR3 is CASSLEFYGYTF. The CDR3 DNA follows: TGTGCCAGCAGCTTAGAATTCTATGGCTACACCTTC.

The chain has TRBV7-2 and TRBJ1-5, with D perhaps matching TRBD1 (6 bases). There are 17 residues in the CDR3. Germline V CDR1 and CDR2: SGHTA, FQGNSA. V lost 1 base and J lost 3, with 16 bases in between. The CDR3 spells CASSLELRTGFNQPQHF. The DNA for the CDR3 is TGTGCCAGCAGCTTAGAATTACGAACAGGGTTCAATCAGCCCCAGCATTTT.

This clonotype was detected only a few times. In DNA form, the CDR3 reads TGTGCCAGCAGACTAAATACGGGACACCTCTACGAGCAGTACTTC. Its protein product is CASRLNTGHLYEQYF. The gene calls are TRBV6-2 or TRBV6-3 and TRBJ2-7, with D possibly being TRBD1 (6 bases). Germline V gene data show CDR1 as MNHEY and CDR2 as SVGEGT. V was shortened by 6 bases and J by 3 bases, with 18 bases between the two germline ends. The CDR3 contains 15 residues.

This clonotype has just one count. V is TRBV7-9 and J is TRBJ2-5; D is unresolved. Per the germline V gene, CDR1 is SEHNR and CDR2 is FQNEAQ (reference sequence). V gave up 1 base and J gave up 4 bases, with 1 base separating them. CDR3 size: 11 residues. This CDR3 is CASSLVETQYF. Written as DNA, the CDR3 is TGTGCCAGCAGCTTAGTAGAGACCCAGTACTTC.

This rearrangement joins TRBV29-1 to TRBJ1-1; 7 bases line up with TRBD1. V shed 5 bases, J shed 4 bases, and the junction held 10 bases outside the gene matches. CDR1 is SQVTM and CDR2 is ANQGSEA in the germline V gene. The CDR3 consists of 14 residues. Here the CDR3 DNA reads TGCAGCGTTCAACGTCGACAGGGAAGCACTGAAGCTTTCTTT. Encoded protein: CSVQRRQGSTEAFF.